This T cell receptor beta chain came from a study of shared clonotypes between healthy human individuals. Overall study context: Serving as donors were a couple of women and three men, whose ages spanned 18 to 49. General observations from the study: Only blood underwent sampling, and tissue repertoires likely differ. Depth was large, yet rarefaction showed that sorted-subset sequencing was incomplete.

TCRdb's copy holds only in-frame clones and misses some; the assay was immunoSEQ multiplex PCR. The table records millions of clones, roughly 91% of them present only once. CD8 cells classed as naive were CD45RO-negative and positively selected for CCR7, excluding terminally differentiated effector memory CD45RA+ cells. Every donor, a Caucasian adult, lived in Nashville, Tennessee. With respect to this clone: The antigen remains unidentified.

Germline V gene lookup returns CDR1 SEHNR and CDR2 FQNEAQ (reference sequence). The ends were cut back, 6 bases at V and 6 bases at J, with 18 bases in the middle. CDR3 length: 14 residues. This chain links TRBV7-9 with TRBJ2-7; D possibly uses TRBD1 or TRBD2 (7 bases each). The sample comprised naive CD8+ T cells from PBMCs. This TCR came from a man younger than 35 in good health. Some clones in this sample may be carry-over from other donors' samples. The CDR3 region has the DNA TGTGCCAGCAGGAGCGGGACAGTTGAAGGCGAGCAGTACTTC. This encodes CASRSGTVEGEQYF.